This TCR beta chain was captured by sequencing in a study of blood T cells in healthy people across ages. Deletions cut 1 base from V and 13 bases from J, with 20 bases between. This CDR3 has 15 amino acids. Germline CDR1 reads SGHAT; CDR2 reads FQNNGV. This clonotype came up once. Its antigen is still unknown. General observations from the study: From one million sequenced T cells, diversity estimates were lower bounds.

Combining a sample-barcoded 5' primer with a J-beta primer mix, a second PCR ran for roughly 6 to 11 cycles. TCRdb re-derived calls from the 5' RACE reads in MiXCR, one entry per CDR3 protein. The profile shows fewer than 900,000 distinct CDR3 sequences, around 40% of them singletons. The chain links TRBV11-2 to TRBJ2-4; possibly TRBD2 for D (5 bases). The sequenced material came from blood. The receptor was isolated from a woman aged 60-70 years in good health. The CDR3 DNA follows: TGTGCCAGCAGCTTAGTCGGGGTAGGGTATGGGGAGCAGTACTTC. Protein sequence: CASSLVGVGYGEQYF.